Following are 20 T cell receptor beta chains from one sample sequenced in a study of blood T cell repertoires in COVID-19. This table comes from immunoSEQ multiplex PCR, and its TCRdb copy is limited to in-frame clones, with some not included. This table has some 300,000 clones, over 85% appearing once. Sequencing was performed on PBMCs or T cells enriched from blood (not recorded which). The source is a woman aged 45-65 years who had been exposed to COVID-19.

CDR3 sequence reads: CASSTSPSTALRTGVTEAFF. In DNA form, the CDR3 reads TGTGCCAGCAGCACATCCCCGAGTACGGCCCTTCGGACAGGGGTAACAGAAGCTTTCTTT. The chain employs TRBV7-9 and TRBJ1-1; 9 nucleotides agree with TRBD1. The CDR3 has 20 residues. Looked up from germline, CDR1 is SEHNR and CDR2 is FQNEAQ (reference sequence). The V gene end was trimmed by 5 bases and the J gene end by 8 bases; junction bases not matched to a gene: 27.

The V and J genes are TRBV12-3 or TRBV12-4 and TRBJ2-7; D perhaps matches TRBD1 (5 bases). CDR3 size: 13 residues. The germline V and J ends were trimmed by 3 bases and 6 bases, with 12 bases remaining between them. CDR3 sequence: CASSFQEGAEQYF. The CDR3, as DNA: TGTGCCAGCAGTTTTCAAGAAGGGGCCGAGCAGTACTTC.

The genes are TRBV2 and TRBJ1-6; 7 positions agree with TRBD1. The CDR3 is made up of 15 amino acids. Germline V lookup: CDR1 SNHLY, CDR2 FYNNEI. The V and J ends lost 5 bases and 7 bases, in that order; junction bases with no gene match: 8. The CDR3 DNA sequence: TGTGCCAGCAGTCCACAGGGGTTTTACAATTCACCCCTCCACTTT. This sequence encodes CASSPQGFYNSPLHF. The complete variable domain, with remaining parts taken from reference TRBV2 and TRBJ1-6, reads EPEVTQTPSHQVTQMGQEVILRCVPISNHLYFYWYRQILGQKVEFLVSFYNNEISEKSEIFDDQFSVERPDGSNFTLKIRSTKLEDSAMYFCASSPQGFYNSPLHFGNGTRLTVT.

The chain uses TRBV9 and TRBJ1-6; TRBD1 agrees at 9 bases. V dropped 3 bases and J dropped 7; count of bases not matched to a gene: 2. There are 14 residues in the CDR3. Germline CDR1 is SGDLS and CDR2 is YYNGEE. DNA of the CDR3: TGTGCCAGCAGCGCCGGGACAGGGAATTCACCCCTCCACTTT. Its translation: CASSAGTGNSPLHF. Supplemented by reference TRBV9 and TRBJ1-6, the full variable domain reads DSGVTQTPKHLITATGQRVTLRCSPRSGDLSVYWYQQSLDQGLQFLIQYYNGEERAKGNILERFSAQQFPDLHSELNLSSLELGDSALYFCASSAGTGNSPLHFGNGTRLTVT.

This clone was seen repeatedly, ten times or more. The rearrangement joins TRBV15 to TRBJ1-5; a possible D gene is TRBD1 (6 bases). The CDR3 is made up of 14 amino acids. Trimming removed 8 bases from V and 4 bases from J, with 15 bases in between. The V gene's germline CDR1 is LNHNV and CDR2 YYDKDF (reference sequence). The CDR3 is CATWGGAQNQPQHF. DNA of the CDR3: TGTGCCACCTGGGGGGGGGCGCAGAATCAGCCCCAGCATTTT. The variable domain in full, completed from reference TRBV15 and TRBJ1-5, reads DAMVIQNPRYQVTQFGKPVTLSCSQTLNHNVMYWYQQKSSQAPKLLFHYYDKDFNNEADTPDNFQSRRPNTSFCFLDIRSPGLGDTAMYLCATWGGAQNQPQHFGDGTRLSIL.

This clone came up a few times. V usage is TRBV19 and J usage is TRBJ1-1, with D hard to call. From germline, CDR1 is LNHDA and CDR2 SQIVND (reference sequence). CDR3 length equals 15 residues. V gave up 7 bases and J gave up 2 bases, with 17 bases separating them. The CDR3 region is CASNTRRVDNTEAFF. The CDR3 DNA reads as TGTGCCAGTAATACTAGGCGGGTTGATAACACTGAAGCTTTCTTT.

This rearrangement joins TRBV5-1 to TRBJ1-2; 8 bases are a match to TRBD1. CDR1 and CDR2 (germline): SGHRS, YFSETQ. The CDR3 has 16 residues. J was trimmed by 0 bases and V by 1 base; bases with no gene match: 5. For the CDR3, the DNA is TGCGCCAGCAGCTTGTCTCAGACAGGGGCTAACTATGGCTACACCTTC. Amino acid sequence: CASSLSQTGANYGYTF.

The chain is built from TRBV5-4 and TRBJ2-5; TRBD2 aligns across 7 bases. CDR1 and CDR2 from the germline V gene are SGHNT and YYREEE (reference sequence). V lost 4 bases, J lost 1 base, and 7 bases stayed unmatched. The CDR3 is 15 amino acids. In DNA, the CDR3 is TGTGCCAGCAGCCGTCCAGCGGGGCTCCAAGAGACCCAGTACTTC. This gives the protein CASSRPAGLQETQYF.

The V call is TRBV5-4, the J call TRBJ2-1; 7 bases agree with TRBD2. CDR1 SGHNT and CDR2 YYREEE come from the germline V gene (reference sequence). The V gene end was trimmed by 2 bases and the J gene end by 2 bases; junction bases not matched to a gene: 7. The CDR3 contains 16 residues. This CDR3 reads CASSFDRLATYNEQFF. The DNA of the CDR3 is TGTGCCAGCAGCTTTGATCGACTAGCAACCTACAATGAGCAGTTCTTC.

This chain uses TRBV7-6 with TRBJ2-7, with 10 bases that match TRBD2. CDR1 and CDR2 (germline): SGHVS, FNYEAQ. Trimming cost V 1 base and J 2 bases; bases outside gene matches: 14. The CDR3 is 19 amino acids. The CDR3 coding sequence is TGTGCCAGCAGCTTAGTCCGTCGTCTAGCGGGGGCCAGTCCCTACGAGCAGTACTTC. Translation gives CASSLVRRLAGASPYEQYF.

This sequence joins TRBV14 and TRBJ1-5; 7 bases line up with TRBD1. Germline V CDR1 and CDR2: SGHDN, FVKESK. This CDR3 contains 14 residues. V lost 5 bases to trimming and J lost 3 bases; unmatched junction nucleotides: 4. In DNA, the CDR3 is TGTGCCAGCAGCGAACAGGGGACCAATCAGCCCCAGCATTTT. It specifies CASSEQGTNQPQHF.

The J gene is TRBJ2-3, the V gene TRBV27; D possibly corresponds to TRBD1 (5 bases). V was pared by 6 bases and J by 2 bases, with 15 bases between. The CDR3 length is 15 residues. Germline lookup yields CDR1 MNHEY and CDR2 SMNVEV (reference sequence). The CDR3 nucleotides are TGTGCCAGCAGCCAGACGACAGTCTCCACAGATACGCAGTATTTT. It codes for CASSQTTVSTDTQYF.

V gene TRBV19 combines with J gene TRBJ1-5; 9 nucleotides align to TRBD1. Germline V CDR1 and CDR2: LNHDA, SQIVND (reference sequence). V lost 9 bases to trimming and J lost 2 bases; unmatched junction nucleotides: 5. CDR3 size: 14 residues. CDR3 in DNA: TGTGCCAGCGATACAGGGGGCGGCAATCAGCCCCAGCATTTT. It codes for CASDTGGGNQPQHF.

The V and J genes are TRBV11-2 and TRBJ2-3; 7 bases are a match to TRBD1. Germline V gene sequence: CDR1 SGHAT, CDR2 FQNNGV. The CDR3 loop spans 15 amino acids. V was clipped by 5 bases and J by 0 bases; unmatched bases: 5. The CDR3 loop reads CASSRWDRSTDTQYF. In nucleotides, the CDR3 is TGTGCCAGCAGCCGTTGGGACAGAAGCACAGATACGCAGTATTTT.

The rearrangement joins TRBV5-6 to TRBJ1-5; 10 nucleotides agree with TRBD1. The germline gives CDR1 SGHDT, CDR2 YYEEEE. This CDR3 region has 15 residues. With V trimmed by 5 bases and J by 2 bases, 4 bases remained unmatched. The CDR3 nucleotides read TGTGCCAGCAGTGGTGGGACAGGGGGCAATCAGCCCCAGCATTTT. Its protein product is CASSGGTGGNQPQHF.

This clone was seen a few times. This chain connects TRBV15 to TRBJ2-1; 8 bases align to TRBD2. This CDR3 contains 19 residues. J gave up 7 bases and V 0 bases, and 17 bases lay outside the gene matches. Germline V gene data show CDR1 as LNHNV and CDR2 as YYDKDF (reference sequence). CDR3 residues: CATSREGAGAVGHSNEQFF. In DNA, the CDR3 is TGTGCCACCAGCAGAGAGGGAGCGGGGGCTGTCGGGCACTCGAATGAGCAGTTCTTC.

V is TRBV5-1 and J is TRBJ2-7, with TRBD1 identical over 11 bases. The CDR3 loop spans 16 amino acids. V trimming: 3 bases; J trimming: 3 bases; junction bases outside the gene matches: 8. The V gene's germline CDR1 is SGHRS and CDR2 YFSETQ. CDR3 sequence (DNA): TGCGCCAGCAGCTCAGCCACCGGGACAGGGGGCTACGAGCAGTACTTC. This encodes CASSSATGTGGYEQYF.

CDR3 in amino acids: CASSGPKEETQYF. CDR3 DNA sequence: TGTGCCAGCAGTGGGCCCAAAGAAGAGACCCAGTACTTC. This chain connects TRBV5-4 to TRBJ2-5; D is unclear. The V gene lost 5 bases and the J gene lost 3 bases, with 11 bases spanning the gap. The length of the CDR3 is 13 residues. CDR1 and CDR2 (germline): SGHNT, YYREEE (reference sequence).

This clone was observed a handful of times. The chain employs TRBV3-1 (or the pseudogene TRBV3-2) and TRBJ2-5; 7 bases fit TRBD1. The CDR3 has 16 residues. The V gene's germline CDR1 is LGHDT and CDR2 YNNKEL (reference sequence). V trimming: 1 base; J trimming: 5 bases; junction bases outside the gene matches: 10. The CDR3 DNA sequence: TGTGCCAGCAGCCAAGCGGTAGGGGGCTATGGGGAGACCCAGTACTTC. This codes for CASSQAVGGYGETQYF.

The chain couples TRBV27 to TRBJ2-3; tentative D call: TRBD1 (6 bases). Germline loops: CDR1 MNHEY, CDR2 SMNVEV (reference sequence). V lost 8 bases, J lost 3 bases, and 15 bases lay in between. The CDR3 has 14 residues. Here the CDR3 reads CASGIQGPTDTQYF. The CDR3 DNA reads TGTGCCAGCGGTATCCAGGGGCCAACAGATACGCAGTATTTT.